This T cell receptor beta chain was identified during a study of T cell repertoires in cytomegalovirus infection. Study-wide background: From public TCR beta signatures came an indication of both CMV infection and matching HLA type.

In this sample, this clonotype turned up many times. Antigen specificity is unknown. Study-wide results and caveats: It was HLA-C-restricted CMV-specific TCR beta clonotypes that dominated the response ex vivo.

CDR3 length: 13 amino acids. Unmatched junction bases numbered 3, after V lost 5 bases and J lost 6 bases. In germline, CDR1 is SGHDN, CDR2 FVKESK. TCRdb re-called the reads through MiXCR, storing one row per CDR3 protein. The sample consists of approximately 500,000 distinct CDR3 sequences, about 17% of them appearing once. This clonotype was obtained from a human donor in good health (CMV status not recorded). Some clones in this sample may be carry-over from other donors' samples. Sequenced sample: CD8+ T cells from PBMCs. The chain combines TRBV14 with TRBJ2-2; TRBD2 matches 7 bases. As DNA, the CDR3 is TGTGCCAGCAGCATGACTAGCCCCGGGGAGCTGTTTTTT. Translation: CASSMTSPGELFF.